A selection of T cell receptor beta chains follows, all from one sample in a study of beta chain features in type 1 diabetes. TCRdb's copy holds only in-frame clones and misses some; the assay was immunoSEQ multiplex PCR. The table includes around 650,000 clones, around 12% detected once. Sequencing was performed on naive CD4+ T cells from blood. The source is a man aged 30-40 years with type 1 diabetes. Each CDR3 is given with its conserved first and last residue. The D gene is left open where the match is weak. Size is omitted from some rows. Given values are once, few, many or a class for expanded clones.

j_call,clone_size,v_call,d_call,cdr3_nt,cdr3_aa
TRBJ1-6,.,TRBV7-9,.,TGTGCCAGCAGCCCGCCGGCGAGGGAGAGCTCCTATAATTCACCCCTCCACTTT,CASSPPARESSYNSPLHF
TRBJ2-3,.,TRBV18,.,TGTGCCAGCTCACCAACGACAGATACGCAGTATTTT,CASSPTTDTQYF
TRBJ2-7,few,TRBV28,.,TGTGCCAGCAGATGGGCAGCTACTTACGAGCAGTACTTC,CASRWAATYEQYF
TRBJ2-5,.,TRBV11-3,.,TGTGCCAGCAGCTTAGTGGAGCAGACCCAGTACTTC,CASSLVEQTQYF
TRBJ2-1,few,TRBV5-1,TRBD2,TGCGCCAGCAGTCCCCATAGCGGGGGGATCAGCAATGAGCAGTTCTTC,CASSPHSGGISNEQFF
TRBJ2-3,few,TRBV7-2,TRBD1,TGTGCCAGCAGTTTTGGACAGGGCACAGATACGCAGTATTTT,CASSFGQGTDTQYF
TRBJ1-2,few,TRBV6-5,TRBD1,TGTGCCAGCAGCGACGGACAGGACTATGGCTACACCTTC,CASSDGQDYGYTF
TRBJ2-7,few,TRBV7-2,.,TGTGCCAGCAGCTTAGAAACAGGCAGCGAGCAGTACTTC,CASSLETGSEQYF
TRBJ2-2,few,TRBV6-5,.,TGTGCCAGCACCCCCCCGGGATACACCGGGGAGCTGTTTTTT,CASTPPGYTGELFF
TRBJ1-1,.,TRBV29-1,TRBD1,TGCAGCGTTGAAGATCTTGAACAGGGGTACACTGAAGCTTTCTTT,CSVEDLEQGYTEAFF
TRBJ1-1,few,TRBV5-1,.,TGCGCCAGCAGCCCAGGGACGGAAAACACTGAAGCTTTCTTT,CASSPGTENTEAFF
TRBJ1-2,.,TRBV7-2,.,TGTGCCAGCACCAAACCCAGGACAGATTATGGCTACACCTTC,CASTKPRTDYGYTF
TRBJ1-1,.,TRBV6-6,TRBD1,TGTGCCAGCAGTTACTCACGACAGGGTAACACTGAAGCTTTCTTT,CASSYSRQGNTEAFF
TRBJ1-4,.,TRBV2,TRBD1,TGTGCCAGCAGATTCCGGGACAGGCATGAAAAACTGTTTTTT,CASRFRDRHEKLFF
TRBJ2-7,few,TRBV7-9,.,TGTGCCAGCAGCTTAGCGGTGACCTACGAGCAGTACTTC,CASSLAVTYEQYF
TRBJ2-1,few,TRBV19,TRBD2,TGTGCCAGTAGTATTCTTTTCGGACTAGCGGGGACTTACAATGAGCAGTTCTTC,CASSILFGLAGTYNEQFF
TRBJ1-2,.,TRBV4-2,.,TGTGCCAGCAGCCAAGAAGAGGACAGTTACTATGGCTACACCTTC,CASSQEEDSYYGYTF
TRBJ2-7,.,TRBV27,.,TGTGCCAGCAGTTTTACCCTGGGGGACTACGAGCAGTACTTC,CASSFTLGDYEQYF
TRBJ1-5,.,TRBV29-1,.,TGCAGCGGTGGGGAGGTGGATCAGCCCCAGCATTTT,CSGGEVDQPQHF
TRBJ2-5,few,TRBV7-9,TRBD2,TGTGCCAGCAGCCAGGCGGGGGGCGGCGAGACCCAGTACTTC,CASSQAGGGETQYF
TRBJ2-2,few,TRBV2,TRBD1,TGTGCCAGCGAAGTGGACAGGGTTAGCACCGGGGAGCTGTTTTTT,CASEVDRVSTGELFF
TRBJ1-6,.,TRBV11-2,TRBD1,TGTGCCAGCAGCGTCACAGGGGCGGCCTATAATTCACCCCTCCACTTT,CASSVTGAAYNSPLHF
TRBJ1-1,few,TRBV15,.,TGTGCCACCAGCAGGGGACATTCCTCGGGGGACACTGAAGCTTTCTTT,CATSRGHSSGDTEAFF
TRBJ1-5,few,TRBV14,.,TGTGCCAGCAGCCAAGGGCCCCTAGAGCCCCAGCATTTT,CASSQGPLEPQHF
TRBJ2-1,few,TRBV7-8,TRBD1,TGTGCCAGCAGCTCCGGACAGGGGAATGAGCAGTTCTTC,CASSSGQGNEQFF
TRBJ2-4,few,TRBV4-3,TRBD2,TGCGCCAGCAGCCAAAGTACTGGACTAGCGGGGAGAAACATTCAGTACTTC,CASSQSTGLAGRNIQYF
TRBJ2-3,once,TRBV12-5,TRBD2,TGTGCTAGTGGTTACAGCGGGGGTCGCACAGATACGCAGTATTTT,CASGYSGGRTDTQYF
TRBJ2-7,.,TRBV7-2,.,TGTGCCAGCAGCTTCGGGACGGTGCGCGAGCAGTACTTC,CASSFGTVREQYF
TRBJ2-7,few,TRBV7-6,TRBD2,TGTGCCAGCAGCCGCGGGGCTAGCGGGGGATACGAGCAGTACTTC,CASSRGASGGYEQYF
TRBJ2-1,few,TRBV5-1,TRBD1,TGCGCCAGCAGCTCGACAGGGGATGGGTACAATGAGCAGTTCTTC,CASSSTGDGYNEQFF
TRBJ2-5,.,TRBV7-3,TRBD2,TGTGCCAGCAGCTTTTCCGGGACTACAGAGACCCAGTACTTC,CASSFSGTTETQYF
TRBJ1-2,.,TRBV4-2,.,TGTGCCAGCAGCCAAGGAGGAGGGGATAGGTATGGCTACACCTTC,CASSQGGGDRYGYTF
TRBJ1-6,.,TRBV7-8,.,TGTGCCAGCAGCCTCCAGGCGGATTCACCCCTCCACTTT,CASSLQADSPLHF
TRBJ1-6,.,TRBV14,TRBD1,TGTGCCAGCGGGGGACAGGGGTTTGCACCCCTCCACTTT,CASGGQGFAPLHF
TRBJ2-7,.,TRBV18,.,TGTGCCAGCTCACCCCCTTACCAGGGGAAGATGACCTACGAGCAGTACTTC,CASSPPYQGKMTYEQYF
TRBJ2-1,.,TRBV28,.,TGTGCCAGCAGTTCGGGACTCCATCATGAGCAGTTCTTC,CASSSGLHHEQFF
TRBJ2-3,.,TRBV25-1,.,TGTGCCAGCAGTGACGGTCAGGGAGATACGCAGTATTTT,CASSDGQGDTQYF
TRBJ2-2,.,TRBV5-4,.,TGTGCCAGCAGCTCCACAGGTCTGGCCGGGGAGCTGTTTTTT,CASSSTGLAGELFF
TRBJ2-2,few,TRBV13,TRBD1,TGTGCCAGCACCTACGCTCCGGGACAGGGGATCGGCGGGGAGCTGTTTTTT,CASTYAPGQGIGGELFF
TRBJ2-7,.,TRBV9,.,TGTGCCAGCAGCCCACGGACGCAAGTATACGAGCAGTACTTC,CASSPRTQVYEQYF
TRBJ1-5,.,TRBV10-2,TRBD1,TGCGCCAGCAGCCTGGGGGACAGGGGCTCTGGAGGCAATCAGCCCCAGCATTTT,CASSLGDRGSGGNQPQHF
TRBJ1-2,few,TRBV19,.,TGTGCCAGTAGAAAGGGAACTCTGGACTATGGCTACACCTTC,CASRKGTLDYGYTF
TRBJ1-1,.,TRBV10-3,TRBD1,TGTGCCATCAGCGGACCGGGACAGGGGGCCACTGAAGCTTTCTTT,CAISGPGQGATEAFF
TRBJ2-6,.,TRBV9,TRBD1,TGTGCCAGCAGCGCAACAGGGGGCTTGGGCTCTGGGGCCAACGTCCTGACTTTC,CASSATGGLGSGANVLTF
TRBJ2-1,.,TRBV6-6,TRBD2,TGTGCCAGCAGTTCCCAACTAGCGGGGCAGTTCTTC,CASSSQLAGQFF
TRBJ1-6,.,TRBV10-3,.,TGTGCCATCAGTCATTTTGATTCACCCCTCCACTTT,CAISHFDSPLHF
TRBJ2-7,few,TRBV25-1,TRBD2,TGTGCCAGCAGTGACCCCCGACTAGCGGGAAGCGAGCAGTACTTC,CASSDPRLAGSEQYF
TRBJ1-2,.,TRBV19,.,TGTGCCAGTAGTGCTTATCGGGACAACTATGGCTACACCTTC,CASSAYRDNYGYTF
TRBJ2-5,many,TRBV4-3,.,TGCGCCAGCAGCCAAGATCATCGGCAGGGACGAGAGACCCAGTACTTC,CASSQDHRQGRETQYF